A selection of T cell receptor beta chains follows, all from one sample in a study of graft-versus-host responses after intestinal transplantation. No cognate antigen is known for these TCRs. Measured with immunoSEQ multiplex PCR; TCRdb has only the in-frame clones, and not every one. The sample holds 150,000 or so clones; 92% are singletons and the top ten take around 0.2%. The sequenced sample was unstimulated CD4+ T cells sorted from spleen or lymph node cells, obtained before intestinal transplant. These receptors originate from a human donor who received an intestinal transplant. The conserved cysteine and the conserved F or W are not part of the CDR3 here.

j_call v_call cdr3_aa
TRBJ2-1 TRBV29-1 SVEWQVNNEQF
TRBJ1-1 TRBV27 ASSYQSLGLRKAF
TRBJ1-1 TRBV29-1 SVVDLIGTEAF
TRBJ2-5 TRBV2 ASSNLGGGETQY
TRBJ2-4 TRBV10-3 AISEGQGNIQY
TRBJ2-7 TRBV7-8 ASSRIPRYPDEQY
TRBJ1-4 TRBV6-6 ASSYVLGTGVEKLF
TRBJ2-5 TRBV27 ASSSPTGGSETQY
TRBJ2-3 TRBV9 ASSAGTGWGDTQY
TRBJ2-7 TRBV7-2 ASSLSADTMVYEQY
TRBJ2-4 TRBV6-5 ASSGPVAKNIQY
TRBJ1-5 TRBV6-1 ASSEISSNQPQH
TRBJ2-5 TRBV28 AVRQGPFGTQY
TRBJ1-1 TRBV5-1 ASSLATGTGNRGTEAF
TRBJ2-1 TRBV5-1 ASRAVSYNEQF
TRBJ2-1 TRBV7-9 ASSPRGGLKSSYNEQF